This T cell receptor (beta chain) appears in the sequencing data of a study of cytotoxic CD8 clonotypes in ibrutinib-treated CLL. Study-wide background: On average, each sample had roughly 230,000 productive templates and 94,082 productive rearrangements.

Study results and limitations: Clonality went higher at ibrutinib response and then dropped back toward baseline at progression.

Cryopreserved PBMCs provided 2 to 2.5 micrograms of genomic DNA for the TCR beta libraries. This CDR3 has 14 residues. V trimming: 3 bases; J trimming: 8 bases; junction bases outside the gene matches: 10. Germline loops: CDR1 SGHRS, CDR2 YFSETQ. This clone turned up a few times. Antigen unknown. Clones were read by immunoSEQ multiplex PCR, and TCRdb kept only the in-frame ones, dropping some. The sample holds 300,000 to 350,000 clones, just under 80% seen once. This chain uses TRBV5-1 with TRBJ1-2; 7 bases agree with TRBD1. The clonotype originates from a human donor with chronic lymphocytic leukemia. Sequencing was performed on PBMCs, taken before ibrutinib treatment. CDR3 in DNA: TGCGCCAGCAGCTCTGACAGGGATCCGTCGGGCTACACCTTC. This codes for CASSSDRDPSGYTF.